This TCR beta chain was retrieved from a study of PD-L1 blockade in urothelial cancer. Assay used: immunoSEQ multiplex PCR; TCRdb lists only in-frame clones, some missing. The sample yields around 87,000 clones, around four fifths seen once. Described time point: peripheral blood 6 weeks after treatment start. CDR1 DFQATT and CDR2 SNEGSKA come from the germline V gene (reference sequence). The CDR3 loop spans 11 amino acids. The sequenced sample was PBMCs, obtained around atezolizumab (anti-PD-L1) treatment. This clonotype was obtained from a man between 65 and 79 years old with urothelial cancer. This sequence joins TRBV20-1 and TRBJ2-7, with D tentatively TRBD2 (5 bases). Here the CDR3 DNA reads TGCAGCGTCGGACTGCCGCCCGAGCAGTACTTC. It yields the protein CSVGLPPEQYF.